Below, 24 T cell receptor beta chains from the same sample are listed, as sequenced in a study of naive and memory T cell subsets. Two oligonucleotides, mixed equimolar, formed the beta constant-region primer covering TRBC1 and TRBC2. Ligated cDNA was amplified by four rounds of PCR with nested alpha and beta constant-region primers and SP2. TCRdb passed the UMI-ligation and nested PCR reads through MiXCR, listing each CDR3 protein once. The repertoire has over 80,000 distinct CDR3 sequences, over 9% of them found once; the top ten carry 0.13%. These receptors have no identified antigens. Study conclusions and caveats: Naive repertoires, especially CD8, held a few larger clonotypes, possibly memory cells re-expressing CD45RA.

Sequenced material: naive CD4+ T cells from blood. The receptors here all came from a human donor in good health.

This clonotype was seen many times. The chain carries TRBV15 and TRBJ2-1, with TRBD2 as a possible D gene (5 bases). Trimming removed 0 bases from V and 4 bases from J, with 10 bases in between. The CDR3 is 15 residues long. Germline V gene sequence: CDR1 LNHNV, CDR2 YYDKDF (reference sequence). The CDR3 DNA sequence: TGTGCCACCAGCAGAGATCTCGGGATATACAATGAGCAGTTCTTC. Protein product: CATSRDLGIYNEQFF.

This chain links TRBV20-1 with TRBJ2-1, with 12 bases lining up with TRBD2. The CDR3 runs 15 residues. The V gene end was trimmed by 0 bases and the J gene end by 6 bases; junction bases not matched to a gene: 3. Looked up from germline, CDR1 is DFQATT and CDR2 is SNEGSKA (reference sequence). The CDR3 DNA reads as TGCAGTGCTAGAGACGGACTAGCGGGACTCAATGAGCAGTTCTTC. Protein product: CSARDGLAGLNEQFF.

The chain combines TRBV5-1 with TRBJ2-7; the D gene is possibly TRBD2 (5 bases). This CDR3 is 15 amino acids long. Germline values: CDR1 SGHRS, CDR2 YFSETQ. V was clipped by 0 bases and J by 3 bases, with 13 bases between them. The chain's CDR3 is CASSLATMFHYEQYF. For the CDR3, the DNA is TGCGCCAGCAGCTTGGCGACTATGTTCCACTACGAGCAGTACTTC.

The sample holds many counts of this clonotype. The chain carries TRBV2 and TRBJ2-3, with TRBD2 matching 9 bases. Per the germline V gene, CDR1 is SNHLY and CDR2 is FYNNEI. This CDR3 region has 16 residues. V shed 6 bases, J shed 2 bases, and the junction held 9 bases outside the gene matches. CDR3 in DNA: TGTGCCAGCAGCGCCGGGACTAGCAGAACCACAGATACGCAGTATTTT. Translation: CASSAGTSRTTDTQYF. The whole variable domain, filled in from reference TRBV2 and TRBJ2-3, reads EPEVTQTPSHQVTQMGQEVILRCVPISNHLYFYWYRQILGQKVEFLVSFYNNEISEKSEIFDDQFSVERPDGSNFTLKIRSTKLEDSAMYFCASSAGTSRTTDTQYFGPGTRLTVL.

In this sample, this clonotype turned up a few times. The chain combines TRBV2 with TRBJ2-3; the D is unclear. CDR1 is SNHLY, CDR2 FYNNEI, per germline. Trimming stripped 1 base from V and 5 bases from J, with 10 bases between. The CDR3 is 14 residues long. The CDR3 region is CASSEVGVGDTQYF. In DNA, the CDR3 is TGTGCCAGCAGTGAAGTTGGAGTTGGAGATACGCAGTATTTT.

This clonotype was seen a few times. This chain uses TRBV10-3 with TRBJ2-3; D might be TRBD2 (5 bases). The V gene lost 4 bases and the J gene lost 5 bases, with 7 bases spanning the gap. This CDR3 is built from 12 residues. CDR1 ENHRY and CDR2 SYGVKD come from the germline V gene. The CDR3 region is CAISGSGDTQYF. The CDR3 DNA follows: TGTGCCATCAGTGGGAGCGGAGATACGCAGTATTTT.

This clonotype has at least ten counts. The chain combines TRBV3-1 with TRBJ2-1, with 10 bases matching TRBD2. Trimming removed 6 bases from V and 8 bases from J; junction bases left unmatched: 7. This CDR3 has 14 amino acids. The V gene's germline CDR1 is LGHDT and CDR2 YNNKEL (reference sequence). CDR3: CASSLSGGAYEQFF. The CDR3 DNA reads as TGTGCCAGCAGTCTAAGCGGGGGGGCCTATGAGCAGTTCTTC.

The CDR3 coding sequence is TGTGCCAGCAACACCGGGACTAGCTACGAGCAGTACTTC. Translation gives CASNTGTSYEQYF. This sequence joins TRBV18 and TRBJ2-7, with 8 bases lining up with TRBD2. CDR3 size: 13 residues. V shed 8 bases, J shed 3 bases, and the junction held 6 bases outside the gene matches. Germline V gives CDR1 KGHSH, CDR2 LQKENI. Full variable domain (rest looked up from reference TRBV18 and TRBJ2-7): NAGVMQNPRHLVRRRGQEARLRCSPMKGHSHVYWYRQLPEEGLKFMVYLQKENIIDESGMPKERFSAEFPKEGPSILRIQQVVRGDSAAYFCASNTGTSYEQYFGPGTRLTVT.

The V call is TRBV2, the J call TRBJ2-3; D is ambiguous. The CDR3 is 12 residues long. Looked up from germline, CDR1 is SNHLY and CDR2 is FYNNEI. V shed 6 bases and J shed 3 bases, with 7 bases lying between them. The CDR3 spells CASRAHTDTQYF. CDR3 sequence (DNA): TGTGCCAGCAGGGCCCATACAGATACGCAGTATTTT.

The chain uses TRBV7-4 and TRBJ2-2; TRBD1 agrees at 8 bases. The CDR3 loop spans 14 amino acids. From germline, CDR1 is SGHVT and CDR2 SQSDAQ. Losses at the gene ends were 5 bases for V and 6 bases for J; bases not matched to a gene: 5. CDR3 sequence (DNA): TGTGCCAGCAGCAAGGACAGGGCCGCCGGGGAGCTGTTTTTT. Encoded protein: CASSKDRAAGELFF.

This clonotype was seen a handful of times. The chain has TRBV7-3 and TRBJ2-3, with a tentative D call TRBD2 (6 bases). This CDR3 comprises 15 residues. Germline V gene sequence: CDR1 SGHTA, CDR2 FQGTGA. V was cut by 4 bases and J by 1 base, with 12 bases left in between. The CDR3 loop is CASSYTSLGTDTQYF. Written as DNA, the CDR3 is TGTGCCAGCAGCTACACTAGCTTGGGCACAGATACGCAGTATTTT.

This clonotype was counted a few times. The rearrangement links TRBV11-2 to TRBJ2-1; 7 nucleotides agree with TRBD2. CDR3 length: 16 amino acids. The V gene end was trimmed by 5 bases and the J gene end by 0 bases; junction bases not matched to a gene: 7. CDR1 and CDR2 (germline): SGHAT, FQNNGV. DNA of the CDR3: TGTGCCAGCAGCCGTATAGCGGGTAGCTCCTACAATGAGCAGTTCTTC. This gives the protein CASSRIAGSSYNEQFF.

V and J are TRBV5-1 and TRBJ2-5; D might be TRBD1 (5 bases). Per the germline V gene, CDR1 is SGHRS and CDR2 is YFSETQ. V was trimmed by 0 bases and J by 0 bases, leaving 9 bases between them. The CDR3 loop spans 15 amino acids. Here the CDR3 DNA reads TGCGCCAGCAGCTTGGGCAGGGTGAACCAAGAGACCCAGTACTTC. Its protein product is CASSLGRVNQETQYF.

This clonotype was seen a few times. This chain joins TRBV7-9 and TRBJ2-3; 7 bases agree with TRBD2. The length of the CDR3 is 16 residues. The V segment lost 2 bases and the J segment 2 bases; nucleotides outside the gene matches: 7. The V gene's germline CDR1 is SEHNR and CDR2 FQNEAQ (reference sequence). As DNA, the CDR3 is TGTGCCAGCAGCTTATACTGGGACTATTCCACAGATACGCAGTATTTT. Translation gives CASSLYWDYSTDTQYF.

A few counts support this clonotype. The rearrangement joins TRBV4-3 to TRBJ1-3; D may be TRBD1 (6 bases). The length of the CDR3 is 18 residues. V was cut by 0 bases and J by 0 bases, with 15 bases left in between. Germline loops: CDR1 LGHNA, CDR2 YSLEER. CDR3 nucleotide sequence: TGCGCCAGCAGCCAAGATTCCCGGACAGTCCTCTCTGGAAACACCATATATTTT. Its protein product is CASSQDSRTVLSGNTIYF.

This clonotype has a handful of counts. The chain is built from TRBV20-1 and TRBJ1-5; no clear D gene. The V and J ends lost 0 bases and 3 bases respectively, with 12 bases between them. Germline CDR1 DFQATT, CDR2 SNEGSKA (reference sequence). The CDR3 length is 15 residues. Here the CDR3 DNA reads TGCAGTGCTAGAGATTCACCCGGGAACAATCAGCCCCAGCATTTT. This codes for CSARDSPGNNQPQHF.

This clonotype was counted a few times. V usage is TRBV6-1 and J usage is TRBJ2-2; possibly TRBD1 or TRBD2 for D (6 bases each). There are 15 residues in the CDR3. Germline values: CDR1 MNHNS, CDR2 SASEGT. Trimming pared 6 bases from V and 6 bases from J, leaving 17 bases between. The CDR3 sequence is CASRRGDRSPGELFF. For the CDR3, the DNA is TGTGCCAGCAGGCGGGGAGACAGGTCCCCCGGGGAGCTGTTTTTT.

Details on this clonotype: A read error may explain this, as a much larger clone is one base away. DNA for the CDR3: TGCGCCAGCAGCCAAGATAACAGACACAATGAGCAGTTCTTC. Translated: CASSQDNRHNEQFF. The J gene is TRBJ2-1, the V gene TRBV4-3; D unresolved. Trimming took 0 bases from V and 5 from J, leaving 8 bases between them. The germline V gene has CDR1 LGHNA and CDR2 YSLEER. The CDR3 has 14 amino acids.

The CDR3 protein is CASSEVAGYSNQPQHF. In nucleotides, the CDR3 is TGTGCCAGCAGTGAAGTGGCTGGGTATAGCAATCAGCCCCAGCATTTT. V gene TRBV6-1 combines with J gene TRBJ1-5, with D unclear. Trimming took 1 base from V and 0 from J, leaving 10 bases between them. The CDR3 consists of 16 residues. Per the germline V gene, CDR1 is MNHNS and CDR2 is SASEGT.

This clonotype was counted between two and nine times. The chain employs TRBV20-1 and TRBJ2-3; 8 bases align to TRBD2. The ends lost 3 bases at V and 2 bases at J; junction bases unmatched: 7. Germline-derived CDR1 and CDR2 are DFQATT and SNEGSKA (reference sequence). The CDR3 extends over 15 amino acids. CDR3 DNA sequence: TGCAGTGCTAGCCGAACTAGCGGAGACACAGATACGCAGTATTTT. Translated, it gives CSASRTSGDTDTQYF.

This clonotype turned up a few times. CDR3: CASSAQLAGGGDGELFF. CDR3 DNA sequence: TGTGCCAGCAGTGCCCAACTAGCGGGAGGAGGTGACGGGGAGCTGTTTTTT. The rearrangement links TRBV6-1 to TRBJ2-2, with 12 bases fitting TRBD2. This CDR3 comprises 17 residues. The V and J ends lost 4 bases and 7 bases, in that order; junction bases with no gene match: 10. Germline V lookup: CDR1 MNHNS, CDR2 SASEGT.

Ten or more counts support this clonotype. The chain employs TRBV20-1 and TRBJ2-3; TRBD2 agrees at 9 bases. With V trimmed by 1 base and J by 6 bases, 8 bases remained unmatched. This CDR3 contains 15 residues. The germline V gene has CDR1 DFQATT and CDR2 SNEGSKA (reference sequence). The CDR3 DNA reads TGCAGTGCTAGAGCGTTTAGCGGGAGAGGGGATACGCAGTATTTT. As protein: CSARAFSGRGDTQYF.

This clonotype was observed many times. V usage is TRBV30 and J usage is TRBJ2-7; D tentatively reads TRBD1 or TRBD2 (5 bases each). This CDR3 is built from 13 residues. Germline loops: CDR1 GTSNPN, CDR2 SVGIG (reference sequence). Trimming stripped 3 bases from V and 1 base from J, with 10 bases between. In DNA, the CDR3 is TGTGCCTGGAGCCGGGGCCAATCCTACGAGCAGTACTTC. Translating it yields CAWSRGQSYEQYF.

The gene calls are TRBV11-1 and TRBJ1-4, with D perhaps matching TRBD1 (6 bases). The length of the CDR3 is 14 residues. Per the germline V gene, CDR1 is SGHAT and CDR2 is FQDESV (reference sequence). V lost 3 bases and J lost 6, with 11 bases in between. Written as DNA, the CDR3 is TGTGCCAGCAGCTTCATACAGGGCGATGAAAAACTGTTTTTT. Residues: CASSFIQGDEKLFF.